The rows below give T cell receptor beta chains drawn from one sample of a study of cytomegalovirus exposure and HLA in healthy donors. Assay used: immunoSEQ multiplex PCR; TCRdb lists only in-frame clones, some missing. The repertoire consists of under 200,000 clones, with roughly 71% occurring once and the leading ten covering roughly 7%. The sequencing input was PBMCs. These receptors were taken from a male donor in good health and CMV-seropositive. CDR3s include the opening cysteine and the closing phenylalanine or tryptophan. The D gene is left open where the match is weak. Not all rows give a size; the values are once, few, many and, for expanded clones, a class.

J | V | D | size | DNA | CDR3
TRBJ1-2 | TRBV4-1 | NA | NA | TGCGCCAGCAGCCAAGCCTCGGTATTCTATGGCTACACCTTC | CASSQASVFYGYTF
TRBJ1-2 | TRBV7-9 | TRBD1 | few | TGTTCCAGCAGCTTGGAAGACAGGGGAGTTCACTATGGCTACACCTTC | CSSSLEDRGVHYGYTF
TRBJ1-1 | TRBV27 | NA | NA | TGTGCCAGCAGTTTATCGCGGGAGATGAACACTGAAGCTTTCTTT | CASSLSREMNTEAFF
TRBJ1-1 | TRBV9 | NA | few | TGTGCCAGCAGCGTAGAGGCGGGGGCAAACACTGAAGCTTTCTTT | CASSVEAGANTEAFF
TRBJ1-2 | TRBV6-6 | NA | NA | TGTGCCAGCAGGATGACACTTAACTATGGCTACACCTTC | CASRMTLNYGYTF
TRBJ2-7 | TRBV14 | NA | NA | TGTGCCAGCAGCCAAGGCAGGCCTCCCTACGAGCAGTACTTC | CASSQGRPPYEQYF
TRBJ2-7 | TRBV14 | NA | NA | TGTGCCAGCAGCCAAGGGAACAGCTACGAGCAGTACTTC | CASSQGNSYEQYF
TRBJ1-1 | TRBV19 | NA | few | TGTGCCAGTACCCCGAGGGCTAGAACTGAAGCTTTCTTT | CASTPRARTEAFF
TRBJ1-6 | TRBV5-1 | NA | NA | TGCGCCAGCAGCTTGGGGGCAGGGGATTTTTCACCCCTCCACTTT | CASSLGAGDFSPLHF
TRBJ1-1 | TRBV14 | NA | NA | TGTGCCAGCAGCCCATCTAGCCTTCCGAGCACTGAAGCTTTCTTT | CASSPSSLPSTEAFF
TRBJ2-5 | TRBV9 | NA | NA | TGTGCCAGCAGCGTAGCGAGGGTTGGGAAGACCCAGTACTTC | CASSVARVGKTQYF
TRBJ1-3 | TRBV4-1 | TRBD1 | NA | TGCGCCAGCAGCCCCCGGGAGGGGGCTACAGGAAACACCATATATTTT | CASSPREGATGNTIYF
TRBJ1-1 | TRBV25-1 | NA | NA | TGTGCCAGCAGCTACGTCGAAAACACTGAAGCTTTCTTT | CASSYVENTEAFF
TRBJ1-2 | TRBV5-6 | TRBD1 | NA | TGTGCCAGCAGCTTGGGACCCACAGGGGGCTCGGCCTATGGCTACACCTTC | CASSLGPTGGSAYGYTF
TRBJ1-2 | TRBV5-4 | TRBD1 | NA | TGTGCCAGCAGCTTGGGTCCACAGGGGAAAAGAGGGTACTATGGCTACACCTTC | CASSLGPQGKRGYYGYTF
TRBJ2-6 | TRBV19 | NA | NA | TGTGCCAGTAGTCCCAGGTTGTCTGGGGCCAACGTCCTGACTTTC | CASSPRLSGANVLTF
TRBJ2-3 | TRBV5-1 | TRBD2 | NA | TGCGCCAGCGGGGCAGCGGGGGGAAGGAGTACGCAGTATTTT | CASGAAGGRSTQYF
TRBJ1-4 | TRBV7-9 | NA | NA | TGTGCCAGCAGCTTAGACCCCGGCGGCCGCGCGGAAGATGAAAAACTGTTTTTT | CASSLDPGGRAEDEKLFF
TRBJ2-2 | TRBV4-1 | NA | NA | TGCGCCACCGGACAGGGCGGGTGGGGGGGTAACACCGGGGAGCTGTTTTTT | CATGQGGWGGNTGELFF
TRBJ2-7 | TRBV9 | TRBD2 | NA | TGTGCCAGCAGCGTAGGAGGGACTACCTACGAGCAGTACTTC | CASSVGGTTYEQYF
TRBJ1-2 | TRBV6-5 | TRBD1 | NA | TGTGCCAGCAGTTACCTACAGGGGGACGGCTACACCTTC | CASSYLQGDGYTF
TRBJ2-1 | TRBV6-5 | NA | NA | TGTGCCAGCAGTTACGAGAGGGGGGGCTACAATGAGCAGTTCTTC | CASSYERGGYNEQFF
TRBJ2-3 | TRBV4-2 | TRBD2 | NA | TGTGCCAGCAGCCGGGCGGGGGGCCCAGATACGCAGTATTTT | CASSRAGGPDTQYF
TRBJ1-1 | TRBV10-2 | TRBD1 | NA | TGCGCCAGCGGTCCTTTTGACAGGGTGCAATTCTTT | CASGPFDRVQFF
TRBJ1-5 | TRBV10-2 | TRBD1 | NA | TGCGCCAGCAGTGAGTCACGACAGGGCCACCAGCCCCAGCATTTT | CASSESRQGHQPQHF
TRBJ2-1 | TRBV7-9 | NA | NA | TGTGCCAGCGGGGGCACCGGGACGGTGGATGAGCAGTTCTTC | CASGGTGTVDEQFF
TRBJ1-2 | TRBV2 | TRBD1 | NA | TGTGCCAGCAGGGGGACAGGGGGGGTTGGCTACACCTTC | CASRGTGGVGYTF
TRBJ1-2 | TRBV19 | TRBD1 | few | TGTGCCAGTAGCAGGGGGACAGGGGCCTATGGCTACACCTTC | CASSRGTGAYGYTF
TRBJ1-2 | TRBV7-8 | NA | NA | TGTGCCAGCAGCTTAGCTCAGTCCCGGCGGGCCTATGGCTACACCTTC | CASSLAQSRRAYGYTF
TRBJ2-7 | TRBV9 | TRBD2 | NA | TGTGCCAGCAGCGTAGATGGTAGCGGGGGTTACGAGCAGTACTTC | CASSVDGSGGYEQYF
TRBJ2-5 | TRBV7-2 | NA | NA | TGTGCCAGCAGCGAGCAAGAGACCCAGTACTTC | CASSEQETQYF
TRBJ1-1 | TRBV14 | NA | NA | TGTGCCAGCAGTCCGGGACTCCGGAACACTGAAGCTTTCTTT | CASSPGLRNTEAFF
TRBJ1-1 | TRBV6-6 | TRBD1 | NA | TGTGCCAGCAGTGACCCGGGACAGGGGGCCTCAGCTTTCTTT | CASSDPGQGASAFF
TRBJ2-7 | TRBV4-1 | NA | NA | TGCGCCAGCAGCCAAGAGGGCCACGAGCAGTACTTC | CASSQEGHEQYF
TRBJ2-7 | TRBV27 | TRBD1 | NA | TGTGCCAGCAGTGCCCGGACAGGGGCCTTCTACGAGCAGTACTTC | CASSARTGAFYEQYF
TRBJ1-2 | TRBV5-1 | TRBD1 | NA | TGCGCCAGCAGCGACGGACAGGGTAACTATGGCTACACCTTC | CASSDGQGNYGYTF